Listed below are T cell receptor beta chains from one sample, sequenced in a study of human versus mouse CDR3 diversity and MHC coevolution. Generated by immunoSEQ multiplex PCR, the TCRdb table keeps only in-frame clones and is missing some. The top ten clones hold approximately 0.15% of a sample with around 74,000 clones, 92% of them seen once. The sequenced sample consisted of naive CD4+ T cells from blood. All receptors derive from a person aged 25 to 69 in good health. The CDR3 runs from the conserved cysteine through the conserved F or W. A D gene is named only where the DNA matches it firmly.

D gene,V gene,J gene,CDR3 protein
NA,TRBV5-1,TRBJ1-5,CASSLEGNHQPQHF
NA,TRBV9,TRBJ2-2,CASSSTLTGELFF
TRBD2,TRBV5-1,TRBJ2-1,CANPIPGGDHNEQFF
NA,TRBV6-6,TRBJ2-1,CASSIRGFEQFF
TRBD2,TRBV10-3,TRBJ2-3,CAISESSGGRTDTQYF
TRBD1,TRBV6-1,TRBJ1-2,CASSATGVYGYTF
NA,TRBV18,TRBJ1-2,CASSPSPANYGYTF
NA,TRBV6-1,TRBJ2-7,CASSAEGGANREQYF
TRBD1,TRBV19,TRBJ1-5,CASSPPGQIFSNQPQHF
NA,TRBV20-1,TRBJ2-3,CSAARLDTQYF
NA,TRBV10-3,TRBJ2-1,CAISVLPYNEQFF
TRBD2,TRBV6-1,TRBJ2-7,CASSEMVLAGEQYF
NA,TRBV6-5,TRBJ2-7,CASIKTGSYEQYF
NA,TRBV5-1,TRBJ2-7,CASSGREYPYEQYF
NA,TRBV19,TRBJ1-3,CASSMGHLNTIYF
TRBD2,TRBV25-1,TRBJ2-5,CASSVGLAGGTRSETQYF
NA,TRBV2,TRBJ2-5,CASSWGGPETQYF
NA,TRBV7-3,TRBJ2-1,CASSSLTAAYNEQFF
NA,TRBV12-1,TRBJ1-1,CASRTYRGLDTEAFF
NA,TRBV5-8,TRBJ1-3,CASSSLPWQGRPGNTIYF
TRBD1,TRBV6-1,TRBJ2-7,CATGTVLYEQYF
NA,TRBV19,TRBJ1-5,CASSEQGGNQPQHF
TRBD1,TRBV6-1,TRBJ2-5,CASTKAGGQETQYF
TRBD1,TRBV7-8,TRBJ2-7,CASSRDSFYEQYF
TRBD1,TRBV28,TRBJ1-2,CASRQPGQRNYGYTF
TRBD2,TRBV5-4,TRBJ2-1,CASTRYGTSGSHEQFF
NA,TRBV29-1,TRBJ2-7,CSASGGGALHEQYF
NA,TRBV15,TRBJ2-5,CATSRSVGGQETQYF
TRBD1,TRBV27,TRBJ1-2,CASGQGSLGYTF
TRBD1,TRBV9,TRBJ2-3,CASSVGAGGDTQYF
NA,TRBV27,TRBJ1-5,CASRTDSNQPQHF
TRBD1,TRBV7-2,TRBJ1-5,CASKPDRGRQPQHF
TRBD2,TRBV10-3,TRBJ2-7,CAIFEGTSDYEQYF
NA,TRBV10-3,TRBJ1-2,CAITDRQGEANYGYTF
TRBD1,TRBV5-4,TRBJ2-7,CASSLPGGREQYF
TRBD1,TRBV2,TRBJ2-5,CASRWGQNQETQYF
TRBD1,TRBV4-2,TRBJ2-7,CASSQEATGGEQYF
TRBD2,TRBV13,TRBJ2-1,CASPGLLAGGNPYNEQFF
TRBD1,TRBV19,TRBJ1-1,CASSMDRGRTEAFF
TRBD2,TRBV5-1,TRBJ2-1,CASSLASGGAREQFF
NA,TRBV6-6,TRBJ1-5,CASSYEGSNQPQHF
NA,TRBV10-3,TRBJ1-6,CATVSEGNSPLHF
NA,TRBV18,TRBJ2-3,CASHLAPSTDTQYF
TRBD1,TRBV6-5,TRBJ2-3,CASSYGTGGADTQYF
NA,TRBV18,TRBJ1-2,CASSTTGGTNYGYTF
TRBD1,TRBV27,TRBJ1-2,CASSPITGVYGYTF
NA,TRBV4-1,TRBJ2-7,CASSQGPGDYEQYF
TRBD2,TRBV5-1,TRBJ2-1,CASSFAGGYNEQFF
NA,TRBV5-4,TRBJ2-7,CASSFSPSSYEQYF
NA,TRBV10-2,TRBJ1-2,CASSESLSNYRPGGYTF
NA,TRBV10-2,TRBJ2-7,CATRAVLSEQYF
TRBD2,TRBV4-1,TRBJ2-5,CASSRGRLAGGQETQYF
TRBD2,TRBV7-9,TRBJ2-7,CASSAGGGGGTSYEQYF
TRBD1,TRBV10-3,TRBJ1-6,CAIRRGQGSSPLHF
NA,TRBV5-8,TRBJ2-4,CASSLRVLNIQYF